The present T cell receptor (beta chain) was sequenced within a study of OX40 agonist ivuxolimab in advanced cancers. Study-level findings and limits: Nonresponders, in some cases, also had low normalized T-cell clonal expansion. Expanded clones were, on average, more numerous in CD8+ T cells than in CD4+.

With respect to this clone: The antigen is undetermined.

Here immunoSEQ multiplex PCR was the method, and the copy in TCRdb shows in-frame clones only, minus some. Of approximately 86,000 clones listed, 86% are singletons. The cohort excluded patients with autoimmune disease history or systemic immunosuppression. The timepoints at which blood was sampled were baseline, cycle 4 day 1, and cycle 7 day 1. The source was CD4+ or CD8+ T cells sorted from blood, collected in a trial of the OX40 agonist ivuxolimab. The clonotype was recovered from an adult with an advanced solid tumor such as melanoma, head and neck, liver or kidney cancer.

The CDR3 loop is CASSEVRQPTGELFF. The CDR3 coding sequence is TGTGCCAGCAGTGAGGTTCGACAGCCCACCGGGGAGCTGTTTTTT. The V gene is TRBV2, the J gene TRBJ2-2, with D possibly TRBD1 on 5 matching bases. This CDR3 spans 15 amino acids. Germline values: CDR1 SNHLY, CDR2 FYNNEI. Deletions cut 3 bases from V and 4 bases from J, with 12 bases between.